This TCR beta chain was captured by sequencing in a study of CD8 T cells in ankylosing spondylitis. Making use of molecular barcodes, quantitative 5'-RACE generated TCR beta libraries. Via MiXCR, TCRdb re-called the 5' RACE reads, giving one row per CDR3 protein. The data show more than 100,000 distinct CDR3 sequences, 15% to 20% seen once. Germline lookup yields CDR1 MDHEN and CDR2 SYDVKM. V shed 6 bases and J shed 3 bases, with 15 bases lying between them. This CDR3 has 15 amino acids. Study outcomes and limitations: Seemingly characteristic of ankylosing spondylitis blood was a TCR beta motif consisting of eight highly homologous variants. Before this, some motif variants had been reported in reactive arthritis synovial fluid and blood. Relatively scarce in peripheral blood, disease-linked clones were CD8+. Disease-linked clones were reportedly significantly enriched in matched ankylosing spondylitis synovial fluid.

This clonotype has ten or more counts. Its cognate antigen is unknown. This sequence originates from a male donor with ankylosing spondylitis. This chain joins TRBV28 and TRBJ2-1; D possibly corresponds to TRBD1 (6 bases). The sequencing sample was made of blood, either unsorted or a sorted T cell fraction (not recorded which). The CDR3 region has the DNA TGTGCCAGCAGGGACCGGACAGTTAACTACAATGAGCAGTTCTTC. This translates into CASRDRTVNYNEQFF.